Listed below are T cell receptor beta chains from one sample, sequenced in a study of CD8+CD57+ T cells in acquired aplastic anemia. MiXCR was run by TCRdb on the reads, yielding one entry per CDR3 protein. The data hold more than 100,000 distinct CDR3 sequences, with 41% observed a single time. The material sequenced was sorted CD4+, CD8+, or CD8+CD57+ T cells (not recorded which) from PBMCs. The receptors were sampled from a human donor in good health, serving as a control. The CDR3 runs from the conserved cysteine through the conserved F or W. The D gene is left open where the match is weak. Only some rows state a clone size, as once, few, many or a class for expanded clones.

CDR3nt	CDR3aa	j_gene	d_gene	v_gene	abundance
TGTGCCAGCAGCCAGCAGGGTTCTGAAAAACTGTTTTTT	CASSQQGSEKLFF	TRBJ1-4	-	TRBV3-1	once
TGTGCCGGACAGGGGGCTTACAAGGAAAAACTGTTTTTT	CAGQGAYKEKLFF	TRBJ1-4	TRBD1	TRBV30	few
TGCAGTGTGGTAGGGAATGAAAAACTGTTTTTT	CSVVGNEKLFF	TRBJ1-4	-	TRBV20-1	-
TGCAGTGCTAGACGGGGGGCGGCCAAAAACATTCAGTACTTC	CSARRGAAKNIQYF	TRBJ2-4	-	TRBV20-1	many
TGTGCCAGCAGCTTAGTTGGGCTGAACACTGAAGCTTTCTTT	CASSLVGLNTEAFF	TRBJ1-1	-	TRBV11-2	-
TGTGCTAGCAGCATCGACAGGGACTACGAGCAGTACTTC	CASSIDRDYEQYF	TRBJ2-7	TRBD1	TRBV7-7	few
TGTGCCAGCACCCCCGGGAGCGGGAATTCACCCCTCCACTTT	CASTPGSGNSPLHF	TRBJ1-6	-	TRBV6-1	-
TGCGCCAGCAGTGAGTCAGGGAATTCACCCCTCCACTTT	CASSESGNSPLHF	TRBJ1-6	-	TRBV10-2	medium-sized
TGTGCCAGTAGTGCTCCCGTGACTAGTTCGAAGACCCAGTACTTC	CASSAPVTSSKTQYF	TRBJ2-5	-	TRBV19	-
TGTGCCAGTAGTATAGTTGGGAGGAACACTGAAGCTTTCTTT	CASSIVGRNTEAFF	TRBJ1-1	-	TRBV19	many
TGTGCCATCAGTAGCGGGAGAAGCACAGATACGCAGTATTTT	CAISSGRSTDTQYF	TRBJ2-3	TRBD2	TRBV10-3	-
TGTGCCAGCAGTGAATCGGCGGGAGGGGTCACCGGGGAGCTGTTTTTT	CASSESAGGVTGELFF	TRBJ2-2	TRBD2	TRBV10-3	few
TGCAGTGCTCGACATATGGACGAGCAGTACTTC	CSARHMDEQYF	TRBJ2-7	-	TRBV20-1	many
TGCAGCGTCGCGGACAGGGGAGCTTTACAAGAGACCCAGTACTTC	CSVADRGALQETQYF	TRBJ2-5	TRBD1	TRBV29-1	-
TGTGCCAGTAGTCAGACGGGTCAGGGCACTGAAGCTTTCTTT	CASSQTGQGTEAFF	TRBJ1-1	-	TRBV19	many
TGTGCCACCAGCAGAGACAGGTTCCAAAGTCAGCCCCAGCATTTT	CATSRDRFQSQPQHF	TRBJ1-5	-	TRBV15	-
TGCAGTGCTATCCGGGACTTCCCGTCCTACGAGCAGTACTTC	CSAIRDFPSYEQYF	TRBJ2-7	-	TRBV20-1	many
TGTGCCAGCAGTGTGGGGCTAGCGGGACCCGGGAAGCTGTTTTTT	CASSVGLAGPGKLFF	TRBJ2-2	TRBD2	TRBV9	few
TGCGCCAGCAGCGACTCCCCCGGGACAGTAACCCACTTT	CASSDSPGTVTHF	TRBJ1-6	TRBD1	TRBV5-1	many
TGTGCCAGCTCACCACCGTCTCGCGAGCAGTACTTC	CASSPPSREQYF	TRBJ2-7	-	TRBV18	many
TGTGCCTGGAGTGTAGCCTGGGGAATCAACAATGAGCAGTTCTTC	CAWSVAWGINNEQFF	TRBJ2-1	-	TRBV30	-
TGTGCCAGCAGCCCAAGTCTCTCGCACAGCGGGGAGCTGTTTTTT	CASSPSLSHSGELFF	TRBJ2-2	-	TRBV7-7	many
TGCAGTGCTAGAGGGGTCCAGGGGGGCACTGGGAATGAGCAGTTCTTC	CSARGVQGGTGNEQFF	TRBJ2-1	-	TRBV20-1	-
TGCAGTGCCCGCCCCGGACACGTCTACGAGCAGTACTTC	CSARPGHVYEQYF	TRBJ2-7	-	TRBV20-1	-
TGCGCCAGCAGCTTTAGTTCCACCGGGGAGCTGTTTTTT	CASSFSSTGELFF	TRBJ2-2	-	TRBV5-1	many
TGTGCCAGCAGTGCGAGTTCGGCCGGGGATCAGCCCCAGCATTTT	CASSASSAGDQPQHF	TRBJ1-5	-	TRBV2	once
TGTGCCAGCAGTTACCCACTGACTTACGAGCAGTACTTC	CASSYPLTYEQYF	TRBJ2-7	-	TRBV6-2/TRBV6-3	many
TGTGCCAGCAGCCTGGGACAGGGATTTAATCAGCCCCAGCATTTT	CASSLGQGFNQPQHF	TRBJ1-5	TRBD1	TRBV5-8	many
TGTGCCAGCAGTGAAGCCGCGTTTCGAATTGTTGAAGCTTTCTTT	CASSEAAFRIVEAFF	TRBJ1-1	-	TRBV6-1	many
TGTGCCAGCAGCGCCCCATCGACAGGGGTGAATTCACCCCTCCACTTT	CASSAPSTGVNSPLHF	TRBJ1-6	TRBD1	TRBV6-4	-
TGTGCTAGTTCTCCGGGACAGGTAAACACTGAAGCTTTCTTT	CASSPGQVNTEAFF	TRBJ1-1	TRBD1	TRBV10-3	many
TGTGCCAGTAGATTCACAGGGACCGCTGAAGCTTTCTTT	CASRFTGTAEAFF	TRBJ1-1	-	TRBV19	many
TGTGCCAGCAGTTTACGGTGGAGTAGCGGGAGAACTACTCTCTCCTACGAGCAGTACTTC	CASSLRWSSGRTTLSYEQYF	TRBJ2-7	TRBD2	TRBV12-3/TRBV12-4	-
TGTGCCAGCAAGGACGGAAACTATGGCTACACCTTC	CASKDGNYGYTF	TRBJ1-2	-	TRBV25-1	many
TGCAGTGCTAGGGGGCTCCGGGACAGGGGAAAGACCCAGTACTTC	CSARGLRDRGKTQYF	TRBJ2-5	TRBD1	TRBV20-1	many
TGTGCCAGCAGCTTGAGTAGCATGGATACGCAGTATTTT	CASSLSSMDTQYF	TRBJ2-3	-	TRBV7-2	-
TGTGCCTGGAAATATTACGGCCTTGGAGAGCAGTACTTC	CAWKYYGLGEQYF	TRBJ2-7	-	TRBV30	many
TGTGCCAGCAGGCCCTTGGACAGAGATAATTCACCCCTCCACTTT	CASRPLDRDNSPLHF	TRBJ1-6	-	TRBV27	many
TGCAGCGTACAAGGGACCACTGAAGCTTTCTTT	CSVQGTTEAFF	TRBJ1-1	-	TRBV29-1	many
TGTGCCAGCAGTTTTCTCAATCAGCCCCAGCATTTT	CASSFLNQPQHF	TRBJ1-5	-	TRBV25-1	-
TGTGCCAGCAGTCGGGTTAAGGCTGGCTACACCTTC	CASSRVKAGYTF	TRBJ1-2	-	TRBV12-3/TRBV12-4	-
TGCAGCTCGACTAGCGGGGGGATCGCGGCCGAGCAGTACTTC	CSSTSGGIAAEQYF	TRBJ2-7	TRBD2	TRBV29-1	-
TGTGCCAGTAGTATAGGGGGGGGACAGTTGAACACTGAAGCTTTCTTT	CASSIGGGQLNTEAFF	TRBJ1-1	TRBD1	TRBV19	many
TGTGCCAGCAGTTTAGATGGAGGGTATGGCTACACCTTC	CASSLDGGYGYTF	TRBJ1-2	-	TRBV27	many
TGTGCCAGTAGCTCGGAGACAGCACAACAGCCCCAGCATTTT	CASSSETAQQPQHF	TRBJ1-5	-	TRBV19	-
TGTGCCAGCAGACCCCGGGACACACTCCTCTATGGCTACACCTTC	CASRPRDTLLYGYTF	TRBJ1-2	-	TRBV2	-
TGCAGTGCTAGGTACAGGCTGAGCACAGATACGCAGTATTTT	CSARYRLSTDTQYF	TRBJ2-3	-	TRBV20-1	many